This passage covers 28 T cell receptor beta chains from one sample sequenced in a study of neurological immune-mediated disorders. TCRdb independently ran MiXCR on the 5' RACE reads; one entry per CDR3 protein. The repertoire holds 45,000 to 55,000 distinct CDR3 sequences, with approximately 10% as singletons. Material for sequencing was PBMCs. These receptor sequences come from a woman aged 40 to 50 with HTLV-1-associated myelopathy (HAM/TSP).

Concerning this clonotype: A single base separates this from a much larger clone, so it may be a read error. The chain is built from TRBV9 and TRBJ2-7; tentative D call: TRBD2 (5 bases). Per germline, CDR1 SGDLS and CDR2 YYNGEE. Trimming removed 3 bases from V and 2 bases from J, with 9 bases in between. The CDR3 totals 13 residues. The chain's CDR3 is CASSASGAYEQYF. The CDR3 region has the DNA TGTGCCAGCAGCGCATCCGGGGCCTACGAGCAGTACTTC.

The chain joins TRBV20-1 to TRBJ2-3, with 10 bases matching TRBD2. Germline CDR1 is DFQATT and CDR2 is SNEGSKA (reference sequence). V was clipped by 3 bases and J by 5 bases; unmatched bases: 17. The CDR3 length is 18 residues. The CDR3 is CSASFPSGGTPYQDTQYF. CDR3 DNA: TGCAGTGCTAGTTTTCCTAGCGGGGGCACTCCCTACCAAGATACGCAGTATTTT.

This clonotype was counted between two and nine times. This chain links TRBV25-1 with TRBJ2-3; D is uncertain. This CDR3 has 11 amino acids. V lost 4 bases, J lost 4 bases, and 3 bases lay in between. The germline CDR1 and CDR2 sequences are MGHDK and SYGVNS. The chain's CDR3 is CASSAADTQYF. Here the CDR3 DNA reads TGTGCCAGCAGTGCTGCAGATACGCAGTATTTT.

This clonotype has ten or more counts. The chain employs TRBV4-3 and TRBJ2-1; D gene ambiguous. V was shortened by 5 bases and J by 8 bases, with 22 bases between the two germline ends. Germline V gene sequence: CDR1 LGHNA, CDR2 YSLEER. The CDR3 has 16 amino acids. The CDR3 loop reads CASSIRWGNPVDEQFF. The CDR3 nucleotides are TGCGCCAGCAGCATAAGATGGGGAAATCCCGTCGATGAGCAGTTCTTC.

This clonotype was recorded at least ten times. This chain uses TRBV4-1 with TRBJ1-4, with D possibly being TRBD1 (6 bases). The CDR3 loop spans 11 amino acids. V was shortened by 5 bases and J by 11 bases, with 9 bases between the two germline ends. The germline CDR1 and CDR2 sequences are MGHRA and YSYEKL. CDR3 sequence (DNA): TGCGCCAGCAGCTTCAGGGGTAAACTGTTTTTT. Its translation: CASSFRGKLFF.

Many counts were recorded for this clonotype. The chain uses TRBV7-8 and TRBJ1-2; D is perhaps TRBD1 (6 bases). V was clipped by 5 bases and J by 5 bases, with 21 bases between them. The CDR3 has 16 amino acids. Germline loops: CDR1 SGHVS, CDR2 FQNEAQ. As DNA, the CDR3 is TGTGCCAGCAGCCCCCTTAGGGGGGGCCCTGGATATGGCTACACCTTC. Its protein is CASSPLRGGPGYGYTF.

This clonotype was detected ten times or more. This chain joins TRBV2 and TRBJ1-1; 9 bases are shared with TRBD1. This CDR3 region has 14 residues. Germline assignment: CDR1 SNHLY and CDR2 FYNNEI. The junction had 6 bases not matched to a gene; V was cut back by 6 bases and J by 4 bases. The CDR3 sequence is CASRAHRGPTEAFF. The CDR3 nucleotides are TGTGCCAGCAGAGCTCACAGGGGGCCCACTGAAGCTTTCTTT.

This clonotype came up many times. The gene calls are TRBV10-1 and TRBJ2-3; either TRBD1 or TRBD2 may supply D (7 bases each). CDR3 length: 14 amino acids. The germline gives CDR1 WNHNN, CDR2 SYGVQD (reference sequence). V gave up 4 bases and J gave up 1 base, with 9 bases separating them. CDR3 in amino acids: CASSAGGGTDTQYF. In DNA form, the CDR3 reads TGCGCCAGCAGTGCAGGGGGGGGCACAGATACGCAGTATTTT.

This clonotype was seen repeatedly, ten times or more. The chain combines TRBV13 with TRBJ1-3, with unresolved D. The CDR3 runs to 12 residues. The V gene's germline CDR1 is PRHDT and CDR2 FYEKMQ (reference sequence). V lost 0 bases and J 5 bases, leaving 2 bases between the germline ends. CDR3 sequence: CASSLGRNTIYF. CDR3 coding DNA: TGTGCCAGCAGCTTAGGAAGAAACACCATATATTTT. Full variable domain (missing parts from reference TRBV13 and TRBJ1-3): AAGVIQSPRHLIKEKRETATLKCYPIPRHDTVYWYQQGPGQDPQFLISFYEKMQSDKGSIPDRFSAQQFSDYHSELNMSSLELGDSALYFCASSLGRNTIYFGEGSWLTVV.

This clonotype was recorded many times. The chain links TRBV4-2 to TRBJ1-2, with a weak D call TRBD1 (5 bases). The CDR3 is made up of 16 amino acids. Per the germline V gene, CDR1 is LGHNA and CDR2 is YNFKEQ. The V and J ends lost 0 bases and 5 bases respectively, with 16 bases between them. The CDR3 sequence: CASSQEPGLGGYGYTF. In DNA form, the CDR3 reads TGTGCCAGCAGCCAAGAGCCAGGGTTAGGCGGGTATGGCTACACCTTC.

The table lists this clonotype with many counts. The gene calls are TRBV20-1 and TRBJ2-1; D is possibly TRBD1 (6 bases). The CDR3 sequence is 14 residues long. Germline V gives CDR1 DFQATT, CDR2 SNEGSKA (reference sequence). V lost 4 bases to trimming and J lost 9 bases, with 19 bases between them. CDR3 protein: CSATDGGALSEQFF. Here the CDR3 DNA reads TGCAGTGCTACTGATGGGGGCGCGTTGAGTGAGCAGTTCTTC.

This clonotype was observed at least ten times. V usage is TRBV5-1 and J usage is TRBJ2-2; 9 bases align to TRBD2. This CDR3 comprises 16 residues. V shed 4 bases and J 0 bases; nucleotides not matched to a gene: 4. Germline V lookup: CDR1 SGHRS, CDR2 YFSETQ. The CDR3 reads CASSLSSGANTGELFF. DNA for the CDR3: TGCGCCAGCAGCCTATCTAGCGGGGCGAACACCGGGGAGCTGTTTTTT.

Many counts were recorded for this clonotype. The chain links TRBV27 to TRBJ2-7, with D possibly TRBD1 on 5 matching bases. Per the germline V gene, CDR1 is MNHEY and CDR2 is SMNVEV (reference sequence). The V gene lost 6 bases and the J gene lost 2 bases, with 14 bases spanning the gap. The CDR3 spans 14 residues. The CDR3 here is CASSPRVSTYEQYF. CDR3 in DNA: TGTGCCAGCAGCCCCAGGGTTTCCACCTACGAGCAGTACTTC.

This clonotype has ten or more counts. The chain employs TRBV9 and TRBJ2-5; tentatively, D is TRBD1 (5 bases). Germline CDR1 is SGDLS and CDR2 is YYNGEE. This CDR3 spans 14 amino acids. With 0 bases removed from V and 1 base from J, the gap between germline ends came to 7 bases. The CDR3 DNA follows: TGTGCCAGCAGCGTAGGGGGCTTCCAAGAGACCCAGTACTTC. Translation gives CASSVGGFQETQYF.

This clonotype showed up many times. CDR3 coding DNA: TGCGCCAGCAGCCAAGAAGAAACCCGATCCTACGAGCAGTACTTC. It translates to CASSQEETRSYEQYF. The chain combines TRBV4-1 with TRBJ2-7, with D unclear. V lost 0 bases, J lost 1 base, and 10 bases lay in between. The CDR3 spans 15 residues. Germline CDR1 and CDR2: MGHRA and YSYEKL.

The sample holds many counts of this clonotype. This chain's CDR3 is CASSSTSGAYEQYF. DNA for the CDR3: TGCGCCAGCAGCTCAACTAGCGGGGCCTACGAGCAGTACTTC. J is TRBJ2-7 and V is TRBV5-1; TRBD2 aligns across 10 bases. Per germline, CDR1 SGHRS and CDR2 YFSETQ. The CDR3 is 14 amino acids. Trimming removed 3 bases from V and 2 bases from J; junction bases left unmatched: 2.

This clonotype was seen at least ten times. DNA of the CDR3: TGCGCCAGCAGCTTGACTAGCGGGGGGGCCGATGAGCAGTTCTTC. Protein sequence: CASSLTSGGADEQFF. The rearrangement uses TRBV5-1 and TRBJ2-1; 13 bases fit TRBD2. J gave up 8 bases and V 1 base, and 3 bases lay outside the gene matches. The CDR3 totals 15 residues. The germline gives CDR1 SGHRS, CDR2 YFSETQ. The full variable domain, completed using reference TRBV5-1 and TRBJ2-1, is KAGVTQTPRYLIKTRGQQVTLSCSPISGHRSVSWYQQTPGQGLQFLFEYFSETQRNKGNFPGRFSGRQFSNSRSEMNVSTLELGDSALYLCASSLTSGGADEQFFGPGTRLTVL.

This clonotype was counted ten times or more. The CDR3 loop is CASSFIQQETQYF. CDR3 nucleotides: TGTGCCAGCAGCTTCATTCAGCAAGAGACCCAGTACTTC. V usage is TRBV5-5 and J usage is TRBJ2-5; D remains unclear. Germline V gene lookup returns CDR1 SGHKS and CDR2 YYEKEE (reference sequence). This CDR3 region has 13 residues. Trimming shortened V by 2 bases and J by 2 bases, and 7 bases separated the two germline ends. Variable domain in full (rest from reference TRBV5-5 and TRBJ2-5): DAGVTQSPTHLIKTRGQQVTLRCSPISGHKSVSWYQQVLGQGPQFIFQYYEKEERGRGNFPDRFSARQFPNYSSELNVNALLLGDSALYLCASSFIQQETQYFGPGTRLLVL.

The table lists this clonotype with many counts. The V and J genes are TRBV4-2 and TRBJ2-7, with TRBD1 matching 7 bases. The CDR3 is 15 amino acids. The trim removed 0 bases at V and 3 bases at J, leaving 5 bases unmatched. Germline V lookup: CDR1 LGHNA, CDR2 YNFKEQ. The CDR3 here is CASSQEKGASYEQYF. DNA for the CDR3: TGTGCCAGCAGCCAAGAAAAGGGGGCGAGCTACGAGCAGTACTTC.

This clonotype showed up many times. The V gene is TRBV5-1, the J gene TRBJ2-5, with D hard to call. This CDR3 comprises 13 residues. Germline assignment: CDR1 SGHRS and CDR2 YFSETQ. Trimming took off 2 bases at V and 5 bases at J, with 10 bases between the two ends. The CDR3 loop reads CASSFEGGETQYF. CDR3 sequence (DNA): TGCGCCAGCAGCTTCGAAGGTGGGGAGACCCAGTACTTC.

The table lists this clonotype with a count of one. A much more abundant neighbour one base away suggests this may be a read error. V and J are TRBV6-2 or TRBV6-3 and TRBJ2-3; D is possibly TRBD2 (6 bases). This CDR3 comprises 12 residues. Germline loops: CDR1 MNHEY, CDR2 SVGEGT. CDR3 loop: CASSYGSGTPYF. CDR3 in DNA: TGTGCCAGCAGTTACGGTAGCGGTACGCCGTATTTT.

This clonotype was recorded many times. The J gene is TRBJ2-5, the V gene TRBV4-2; D tentatively reads TRBD1 or TRBD2 (6 bases each). From germline, CDR1 is LGHNA and CDR2 YNFKEQ. The CDR3 has 18 residues. V dropped 0 bases and J dropped 2 bases, with 19 bases sitting between them. This CDR3 is CASSQELVGGGFQETQYF. The CDR3 nucleotides read TGTGCCAGCAGCCAAGAATTGGTTGGAGGGGGATTTCAAGAGACCCAGTACTTC.

The chain joins TRBV5-5 to TRBJ1-5; D is perhaps TRBD1 (5 bases). The V gene lost 2 bases and the J gene lost 6 bases, with 12 bases spanning the gap. The germline CDR1 and CDR2 sequences are SGHKS and YYEKEE (reference sequence). The CDR3 has 14 residues. The CDR3: CASSLMGGGQPQHF. Here the CDR3 DNA reads TGTGCCAGCAGCTTAATGGGGGGTGGTCAGCCCCAGCATTTT.

This clonotype has at least ten counts. The chain links TRBV6-1 to TRBJ2-7; perhaps TRBD1 as D (6 bases). This CDR3 has 14 amino acids. Deletions cut 6 bases from V and 3 bases from J, with 15 bases between. The V gene's germline CDR1 is MNHNS and CDR2 SASEGT. CDR3 nucleotides: TGTGCCAGCAGCTCACTACAGGGAGACTACGAGCAGTACTTC. Translated, it gives CASSSLQGDYEQYF.

Many counts were recorded for this clonotype. The chain joins TRBV2 to TRBJ2-7; the D gene is possibly TRBD1 (5 bases). The germline V gene encodes CDR1 SNHLY and CDR2 FYNNEI. The CDR3 consists of 11 residues. Trimming removed 6 bases at V and 10 bases at J, with 13 bases between. CDR3 nucleotides: TGTGCCAGCAGATATGAGGACACCCAGTACTTC. It codes for CASRYEDTQYF.

This clonotype has more than one count but fewer than ten. The V gene is TRBV28, the J gene TRBJ2-7, with 7 bases lining up with TRBD1. V lost 7 bases, J lost 0 bases, and 9 bases stayed unmatched. This CDR3 has 15 residues. Germline V gene data show CDR1 as MDHEN and CDR2 as SYDVKM. This chain's CDR3 is CASNIRDSTSYEQYF. CDR3 in DNA: TGTGCCAGCAATATCCGGGACAGCACCTCCTACGAGCAGTACTTC.

This clonotype was counted ten times or more. Written as DNA, the CDR3 is TGCGCCAGCAGCGAGCACGCCAACGGCTACACCTTC. Residues: CASSEHANGYTF. V is TRBV5-1 and J is TRBJ1-2; D gene unclear. This CDR3 has 12 residues. V dropped 4 bases and J dropped 8 bases, with 12 bases sitting between them. Germline V lookup: CDR1 SGHRS, CDR2 YFSETQ.

This clonotype was counted ten times or more. The chain couples TRBV12-3 or TRBV12-4 to TRBJ2-5, with D unresolved. This CDR3 contains 13 residues. Trimming took 0 bases from V and 4 from J, leaving 6 bases between them. The CDR3 loop reads CASSLARPETQYF. The CDR3 DNA is TGTGCCAGCAGTTTAGCACGTCCAGAGACCCAGTACTTC.